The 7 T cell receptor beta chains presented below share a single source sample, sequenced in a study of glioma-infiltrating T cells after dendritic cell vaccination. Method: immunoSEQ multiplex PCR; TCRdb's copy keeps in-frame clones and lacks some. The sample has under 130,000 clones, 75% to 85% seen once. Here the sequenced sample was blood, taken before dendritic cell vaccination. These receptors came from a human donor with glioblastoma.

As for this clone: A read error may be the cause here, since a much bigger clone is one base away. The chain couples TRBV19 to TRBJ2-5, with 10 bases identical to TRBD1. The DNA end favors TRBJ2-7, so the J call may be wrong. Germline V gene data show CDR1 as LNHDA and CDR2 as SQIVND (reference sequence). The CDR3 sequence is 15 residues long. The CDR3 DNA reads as TGTGCCAGTAGTAACTCCGGGACAGGGGCCTACGAGCAGTACTTC. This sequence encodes CASSNSGTGAYEQYF.

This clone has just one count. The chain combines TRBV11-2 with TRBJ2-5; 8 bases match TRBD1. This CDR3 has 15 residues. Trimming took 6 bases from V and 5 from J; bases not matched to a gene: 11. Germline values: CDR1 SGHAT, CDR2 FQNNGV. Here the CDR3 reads CASRSSGTGGETQYF. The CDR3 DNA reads TGTGCCAGCAGATCTTCCGGGACAGGAGGGGAGACCCAGTACTTC.

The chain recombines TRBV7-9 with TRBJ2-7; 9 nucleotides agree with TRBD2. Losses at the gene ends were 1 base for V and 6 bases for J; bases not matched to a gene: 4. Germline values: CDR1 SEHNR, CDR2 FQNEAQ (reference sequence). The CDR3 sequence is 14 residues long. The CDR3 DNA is TGTGCCAGCAGCTTAGACCTAGCGGGGCGCGAGCAGTACTTC. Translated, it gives CASSLDLAGREQYF.

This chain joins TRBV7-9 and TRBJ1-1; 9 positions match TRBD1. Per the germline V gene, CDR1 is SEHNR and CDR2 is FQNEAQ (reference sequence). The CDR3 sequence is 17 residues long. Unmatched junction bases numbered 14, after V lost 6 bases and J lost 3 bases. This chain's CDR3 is CASRLPLTGGVDTEAFF. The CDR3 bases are TGTGCCAGCAGGCTTCCTTTGACAGGGGGTGTAGACACTGAAGCTTTCTTT.

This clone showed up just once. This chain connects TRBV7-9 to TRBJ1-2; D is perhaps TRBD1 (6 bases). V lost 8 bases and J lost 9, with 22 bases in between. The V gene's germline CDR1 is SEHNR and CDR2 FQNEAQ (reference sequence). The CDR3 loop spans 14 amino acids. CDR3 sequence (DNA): TGTGCCAGCGTGTTGGGGGGGGCCCCTCGGAGCTACACCTTC. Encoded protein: CASVLGGAPRSYTF.

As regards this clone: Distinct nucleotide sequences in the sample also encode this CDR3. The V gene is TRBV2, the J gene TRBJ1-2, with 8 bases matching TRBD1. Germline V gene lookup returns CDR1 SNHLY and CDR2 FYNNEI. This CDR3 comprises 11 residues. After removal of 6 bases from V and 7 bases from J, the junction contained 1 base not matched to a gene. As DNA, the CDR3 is TGTGCCAGCAGGGACAGGGTTGGCTACACCTTC. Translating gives CASRDRVGYTF.

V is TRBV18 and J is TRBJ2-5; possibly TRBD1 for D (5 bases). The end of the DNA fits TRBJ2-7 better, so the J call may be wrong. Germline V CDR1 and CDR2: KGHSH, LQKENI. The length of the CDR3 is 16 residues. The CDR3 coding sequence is TGTGCCAGCTCACCGGCTGAGAAGGACACATTGGGCGAGCAGTACTTC. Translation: CASSPAEKDTLGEQYF.